This TCR beta chain emerged from a study of vaccination and CD4 T cells after COVID-19 (dated by TCRdb to between 2021 and 2022). Context from the whole study: Convalescent patients had a positive SARS-CoV-2 result on nasal swab PCR, and of these patients, some ten had mild disease and one had severe disease. In the convalescent cohort there were six males and four females, among whom were two Hispanic individuals, seven Caucasians, two Asians and one multiracial person. Two doses of either the Pfizer-BioNTech BNT162b2 vaccine (n=8) or the Moderna mRNA-1273 vaccine (n=2) were administered to participants. Post-COVID blood samples from convalescent patients were collected a median of around 110 days after diagnosis, with a range of roughly 35 to 161 days. The time from the second vaccine dose to post-vaccine blood sampling had a median of around 72 days and ranged from roughly 12 to 250 days. Overlapping spike peptide pools from SARS-CoV-2 and from the common cold coronaviruses HCoV-NL63, HCoV-OC43 and HCoV-229E were used as culture stimuli. Control cultures received a CEFX viral epitope pool as the positive control, an HIV-1 Nef peptide pool as the negative control, or no peptide. The spike-specific CD4+ TCR repertoire was compared before and after mRNA vaccination in around ten COVID-19 convalescent patients and several infection-naive healthy vaccine recipients. Paper-wide results and their limitations: Relatively few convalescent patients were included in the study, and early timepoints after natural infection were not analyzed. Among the post-vaccine SARS-CoV-2-reactive clones in convalescent patients, a median about 86% showed up only after vaccination, which suggests vaccine-specific priming. The median count of SARS-CoV-2-reactive clonotypes went up from 20 to 25 after infection to 35 to 40 after vaccination, although the change was not significant. In convalescent patients, nearly all vaccine-specific clones (304 of 307) were found to be mono-reactive for SARS-CoV-2 spike rather than cross-reactive with common cold coronaviruses.

The CDR3 goes from the cysteine to the phenylalanine over 16 residues. CDR3 DNA is the only sequence kept; it has 48 bases, read in frame from the first base. The germline V gene supplies CDR1 SGHNT and CDR2 YENEEA. V lost 4 bases and J lost 0 bases; the stretch between them is 12 bases long. The sample's treatment or condition label, decoded: approximately 9-day PBMC culture with coronavirus spike peptide pools or control peptides (ViraFEST assay). To expand antigen-specific T cells with peptide pools and then pick out the expanded clonotypes through TCR sequencing, the study relied on the ViraFEST assay. The convalescent patients' positive SARS-CoV-2 PCR tests were from March to December 2020, which was before the Alpha, Beta and Delta variants emerged in the United States. Each well held roughly 2 million PBMCs cultured in IMDM containing approximately 5% human AB serum and about 10 IU/ml IL-2, with about 10 ug/ml peptide pools added. On days 3 and 7, half of the culture medium was replaced with fresh IL-2-containing medium. CD4+ T cells were isolated after about nine days of culture through negative selection using the EasySep CD4+ T cell isolation kit. Ficoll-Paque Plus gradient centrifugation was used to isolate PBMCs from whole blood, and the isolated PBMCs were then either used fresh or cryopreserved at -140C. Triplicate wells were generally used for each culture condition.

With respect to this clonotype: Its binding antigen is unknown. Base qualities were left out, and no much larger clone turns up one base away.

Libraries were made using PCR. DNA from cultured CD4+ T cells underwent TCR sequencing with the Oncomine TCR Beta short-read assay at the Johns Hopkins FTIC core. The QIAamp micro DNA kit was used to extract genomic DNA from the cultured CD4+ T cells. Oncomine TCR Beta libraries from cultured CD4+ T cells were pooled with unique dual indexes and sequenced on an Illumina iSeq 100. The authors processed their data as follows. Non-productive sequences were removed, and CDR3s that did not start with C, did not end with F or W, or were shorter than 7 amino acids were discarded. Antigen-specific clonotypes were identified using the MANAFEST web application through comparison of peptide-stimulated wells with reference and other culture wells. To be called positive, a clone needed an FDR below 0.05, an odds ratio above 5, and a productive frequency above 0.1% in at least two of three replicate wells. Clonotypes that were significantly expanded in both SARS-CoV-2 spike wells and at least one common cold coronavirus spike condition were defined as cross-reactive. CDR3 homology was assessed with Levenshtein distances (stringdist) and unrooted phylogenetic trees (ape) in R version 3.6.1. TCRdb applied fastp at Q25 and MiXCR to the public reads, then kept only in-frame beta chains. CDR3 protein duplicates are merged, each entry listing the most common genes and DNA. These V and J calls derive from TCRdb rather than the authors' analysis. This sample gives about 11,000 distinct CDR3 sequences in total; 22% of them show up just once. 12% of the sample is held by the ten biggest clonotypes.

Sequenced material: CD4+ T cells from blood, cultured in vitro, taken after SARS-CoV-2 vaccination. The clonotype originates from a human donor who had recovered from COVID-19. The V and J segments used are TRBV11-3 and TRBJ2-2, with a weak D call of TRBD2 (6 bases match). The nucleotide sequence reads as follows: TGTGCCAGCAGCTCCCAGGGACTTTCGAACACCGGGGAGCTGTTTTTT. This encodes CASSSQGLSNTGELFF.